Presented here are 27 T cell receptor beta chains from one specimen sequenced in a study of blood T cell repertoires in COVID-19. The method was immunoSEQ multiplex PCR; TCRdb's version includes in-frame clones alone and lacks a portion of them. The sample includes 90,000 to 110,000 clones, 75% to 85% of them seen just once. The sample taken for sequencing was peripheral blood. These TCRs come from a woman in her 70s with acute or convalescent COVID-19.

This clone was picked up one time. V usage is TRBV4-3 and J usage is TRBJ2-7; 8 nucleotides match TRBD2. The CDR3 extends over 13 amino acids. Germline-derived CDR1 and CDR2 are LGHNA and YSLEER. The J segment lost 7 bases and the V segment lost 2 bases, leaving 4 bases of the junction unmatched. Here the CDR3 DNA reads TGCGCCAGCAGCCAAACCGGGACTAGTGAGCAGTACTTC. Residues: CASSQTGTSEQYF.

For the CDR3, the DNA is TGTGCCAGTAGTATACCACAGCGGGCAGGCTCCTACAATGAGCAGTTCTTC. This sequence encodes CASSIPQRAGSYNEQFF. The chain recombines TRBV19 with TRBJ2-1, with TRBD2 as a possible D gene (6 bases). This CDR3 comprises 17 residues. The V gene's germline CDR1 is LNHDA and CDR2 SQIVND (reference sequence). V was shortened by 2 bases and J by 0 bases, with 14 bases between the two germline ends.

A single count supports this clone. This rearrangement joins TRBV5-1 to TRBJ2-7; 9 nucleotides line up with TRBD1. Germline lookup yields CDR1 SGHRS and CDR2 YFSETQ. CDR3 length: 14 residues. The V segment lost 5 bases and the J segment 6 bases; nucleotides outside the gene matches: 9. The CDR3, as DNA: TGCGCCAGCAGGCCAGACAGGGGGTATGGCGAGCAGTACTTC. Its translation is CASRPDRGYGEQYF.

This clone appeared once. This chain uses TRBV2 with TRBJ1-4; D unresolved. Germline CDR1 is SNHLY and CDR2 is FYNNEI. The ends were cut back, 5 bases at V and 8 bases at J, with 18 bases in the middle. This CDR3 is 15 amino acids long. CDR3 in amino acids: CASSQQGLENEKLFF. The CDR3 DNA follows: TGTGCCAGCAGTCAACAAGGACTGGAAAACGAAAAACTGTTTTTT.

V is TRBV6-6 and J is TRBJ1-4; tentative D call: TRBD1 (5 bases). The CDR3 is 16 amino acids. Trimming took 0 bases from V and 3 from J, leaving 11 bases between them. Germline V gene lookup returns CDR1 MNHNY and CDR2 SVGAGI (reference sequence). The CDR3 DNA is TGTGCCAGCAGTTACTCGACCGGGGGGTCTAATGAAAAACTGTTTTTT. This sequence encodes CASSYSTGGSNEKLFF.

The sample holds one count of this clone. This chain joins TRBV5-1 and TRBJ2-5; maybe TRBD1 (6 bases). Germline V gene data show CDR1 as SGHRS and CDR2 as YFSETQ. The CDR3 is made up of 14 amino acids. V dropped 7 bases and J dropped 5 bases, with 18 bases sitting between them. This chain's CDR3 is CASGSGQNWETQYF. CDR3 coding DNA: TGCGCCAGCGGATCTGGACAGAATTGGGAGACCCAGTACTTC.

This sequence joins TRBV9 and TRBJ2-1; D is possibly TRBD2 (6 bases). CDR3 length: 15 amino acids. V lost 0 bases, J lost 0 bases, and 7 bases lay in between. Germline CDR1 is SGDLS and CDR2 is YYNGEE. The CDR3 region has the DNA TGTGCCAGCAGCGTAGCGACTAGCTCCTACAATGAGCAGTTCTTC. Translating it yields CASSVATSSYNEQFF.

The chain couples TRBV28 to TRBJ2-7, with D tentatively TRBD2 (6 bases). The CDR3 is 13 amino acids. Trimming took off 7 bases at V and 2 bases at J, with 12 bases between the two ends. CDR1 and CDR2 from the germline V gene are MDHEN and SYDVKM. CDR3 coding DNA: TGTGCCAGCATTGGGGGGACCACCTACGAGCAGTACTTC. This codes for CASIGGTTYEQYF.

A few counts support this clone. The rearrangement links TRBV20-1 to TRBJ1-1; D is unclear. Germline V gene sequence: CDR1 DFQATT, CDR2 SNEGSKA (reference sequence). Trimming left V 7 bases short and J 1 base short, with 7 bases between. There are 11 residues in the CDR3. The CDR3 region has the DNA TGCAGTGTAGCAGCGAACACTGAAGCTTTCTTT. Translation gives CSVAANTEAFF.

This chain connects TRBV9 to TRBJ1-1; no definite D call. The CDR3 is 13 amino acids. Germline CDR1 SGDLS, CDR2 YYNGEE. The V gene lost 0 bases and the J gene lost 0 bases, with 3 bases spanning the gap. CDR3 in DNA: TGTGCCAGCAGCGTAGCCTTGAACACTGAAGCTTTCTTT. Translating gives CASSVALNTEAFF.

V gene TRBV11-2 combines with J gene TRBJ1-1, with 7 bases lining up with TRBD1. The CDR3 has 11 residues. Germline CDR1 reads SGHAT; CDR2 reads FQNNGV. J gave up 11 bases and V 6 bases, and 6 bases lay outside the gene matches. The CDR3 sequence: CASRTGEPAFF. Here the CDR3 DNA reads TGTGCCAGCAGAACAGGGGAACCTGCTTTCTTT.

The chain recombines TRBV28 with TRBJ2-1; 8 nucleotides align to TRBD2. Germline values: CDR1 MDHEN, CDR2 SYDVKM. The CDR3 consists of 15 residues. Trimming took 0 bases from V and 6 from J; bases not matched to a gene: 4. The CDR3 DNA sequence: TGTGCCAGCAGTTTATGGCGGACTAGCTCCAATGAGCAGTTCTTC. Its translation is CASSLWRTSSNEQFF.

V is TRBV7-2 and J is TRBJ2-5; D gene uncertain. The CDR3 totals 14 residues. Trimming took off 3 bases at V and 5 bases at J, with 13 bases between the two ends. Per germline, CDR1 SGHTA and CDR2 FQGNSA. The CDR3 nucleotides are TGTGCCAGCAGCTTTACTATACCCAAGGAGACCCAGTACTTC. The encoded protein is CASSFTIPKETQYF.

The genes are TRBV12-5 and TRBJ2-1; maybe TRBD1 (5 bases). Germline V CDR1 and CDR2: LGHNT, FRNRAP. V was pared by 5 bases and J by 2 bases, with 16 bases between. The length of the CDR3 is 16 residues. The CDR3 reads CASGPPTGGAYNEQFF. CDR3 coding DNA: TGTGCTAGTGGTCCCCCAACAGGTGGGGCCTACAATGAGCAGTTCTTC.

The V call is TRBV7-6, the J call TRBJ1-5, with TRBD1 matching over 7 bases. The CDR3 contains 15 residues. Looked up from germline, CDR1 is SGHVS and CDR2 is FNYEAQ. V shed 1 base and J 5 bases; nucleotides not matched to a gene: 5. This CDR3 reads CASSLDAGGYQPQHF. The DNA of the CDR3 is TGTGCCAGCAGCTTAGACGCAGGGGGATATCAGCCCCAGCATTTT.

The CDR3 bases are TGTGCCAGCAGCTGGCTACAGGGAGCGGCAGATACGCAGTATTTT. Its protein product is CASSWLQGAADTQYF. V usage is TRBV7-9 and J usage is TRBJ2-3; D may be TRBD1 (6 bases). The CDR3 runs to 15 residues. The germline gives CDR1 SEHNR, CDR2 FQNEAQ (reference sequence). Trimming took off 4 bases at V and 4 bases at J, with 15 bases between the two ends.

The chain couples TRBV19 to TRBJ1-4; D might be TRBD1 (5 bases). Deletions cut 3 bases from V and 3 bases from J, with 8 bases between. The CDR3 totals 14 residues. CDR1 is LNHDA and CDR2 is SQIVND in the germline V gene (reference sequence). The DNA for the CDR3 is TGTGCCAGTAGTATTGGAGGGGCTAATGAAAAACTGTTTTTT. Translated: CASSIGGANEKLFF.

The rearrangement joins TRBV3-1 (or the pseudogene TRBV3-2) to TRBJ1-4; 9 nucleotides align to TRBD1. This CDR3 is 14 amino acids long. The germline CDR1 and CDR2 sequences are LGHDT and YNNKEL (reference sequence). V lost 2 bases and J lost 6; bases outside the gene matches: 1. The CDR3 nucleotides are TGTGCCAGCAGCCAACGACAGGGGGATGAAAAACTGTTTTTT. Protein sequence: CASSQRQGDEKLFF.

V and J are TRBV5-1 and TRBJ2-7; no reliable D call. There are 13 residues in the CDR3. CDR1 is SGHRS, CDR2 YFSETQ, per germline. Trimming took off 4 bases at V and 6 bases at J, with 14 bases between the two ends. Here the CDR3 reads CASSLRPLGEQYF. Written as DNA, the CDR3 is TGCGCCAGCAGCCTCAGGCCCCTGGGCGAGCAGTACTTC.

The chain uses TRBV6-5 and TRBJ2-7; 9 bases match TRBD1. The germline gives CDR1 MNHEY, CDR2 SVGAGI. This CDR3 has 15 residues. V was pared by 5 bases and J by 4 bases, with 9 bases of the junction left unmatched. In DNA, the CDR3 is TGTGCCAGCAGTACAGGGACAGGGAGCGGTTACGAGCAGTACTTC. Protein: CASSTGTGSGYEQYF.

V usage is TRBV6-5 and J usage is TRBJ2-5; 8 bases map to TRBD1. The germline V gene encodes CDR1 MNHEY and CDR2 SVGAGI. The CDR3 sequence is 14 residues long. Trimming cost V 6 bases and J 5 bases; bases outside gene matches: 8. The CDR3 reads CASRPRTGMETQYF. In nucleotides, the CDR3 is TGTGCCAGCAGACCTCGGACAGGGATGGAGACCCAGTACTTC.

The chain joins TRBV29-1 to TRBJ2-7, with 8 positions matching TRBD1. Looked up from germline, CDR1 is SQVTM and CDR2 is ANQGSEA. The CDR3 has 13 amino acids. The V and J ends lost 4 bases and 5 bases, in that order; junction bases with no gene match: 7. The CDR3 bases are TGCAGCGTTGTCAGGACAGGGTTCCACGAGCAGTACTTC. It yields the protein CSVVRTGFHEQYF.

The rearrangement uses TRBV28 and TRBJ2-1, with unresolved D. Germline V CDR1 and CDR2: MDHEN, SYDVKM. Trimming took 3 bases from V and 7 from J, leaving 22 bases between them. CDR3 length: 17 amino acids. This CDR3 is CASSFLAPSLGVNEQFF. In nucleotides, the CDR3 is TGTGCCAGCAGTTTTTTGGCACCCTCCCTCGGAGTAAATGAGCAGTTCTTC.

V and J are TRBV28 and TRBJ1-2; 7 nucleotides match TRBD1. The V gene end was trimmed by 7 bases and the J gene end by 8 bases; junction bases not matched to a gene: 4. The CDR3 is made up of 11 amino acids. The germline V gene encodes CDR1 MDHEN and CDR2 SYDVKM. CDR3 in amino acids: CASTYRGGYTF. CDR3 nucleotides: TGTGCCAGCACCTACAGGGGCGGCTACACCTTC.

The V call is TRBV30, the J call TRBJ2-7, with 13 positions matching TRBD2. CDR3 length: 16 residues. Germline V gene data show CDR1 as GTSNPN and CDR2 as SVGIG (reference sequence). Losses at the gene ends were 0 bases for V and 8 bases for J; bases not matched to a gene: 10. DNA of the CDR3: TGTGCCTGGAGTGTACTAGCGGGGGGGCCGTACTTAAAGCAGTACTTC. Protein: CAWSVLAGGPYLKQYF.

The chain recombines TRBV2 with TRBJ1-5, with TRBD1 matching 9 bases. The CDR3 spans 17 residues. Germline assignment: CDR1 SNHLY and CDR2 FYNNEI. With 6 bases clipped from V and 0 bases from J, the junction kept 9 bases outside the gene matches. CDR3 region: CASREDRGLYSNQPQHF. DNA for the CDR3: TGTGCCAGCAGAGAGGACAGGGGCCTCTATAGCAATCAGCCCCAGCATTTT.

The CDR3 DNA sequence: TGTGCCAGCAGGAACAGAGACACTGAAGCTTTCTTT. The encoded protein is CASRNRDTEAFF. This chain links TRBV2 with TRBJ1-1; D is unclear. The CDR3 has 12 amino acids. Trimming pared 6 bases from V and 3 bases from J, leaving 8 bases between. The germline CDR1 and CDR2 sequences are SNHLY and FYNNEI.